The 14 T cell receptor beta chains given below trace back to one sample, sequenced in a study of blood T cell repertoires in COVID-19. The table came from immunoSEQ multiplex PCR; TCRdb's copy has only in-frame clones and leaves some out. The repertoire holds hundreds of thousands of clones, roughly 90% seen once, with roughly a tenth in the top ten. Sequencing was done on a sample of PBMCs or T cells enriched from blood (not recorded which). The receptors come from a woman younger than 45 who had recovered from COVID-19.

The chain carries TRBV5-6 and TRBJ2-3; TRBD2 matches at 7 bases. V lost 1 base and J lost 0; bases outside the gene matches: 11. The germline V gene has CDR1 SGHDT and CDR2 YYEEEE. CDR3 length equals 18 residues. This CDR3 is CASSLFWREIPSTDTQYF. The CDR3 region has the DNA TGTGCCAGCAGCTTGTTTTGGCGGGAGATCCCAAGCACAGATACGCAGTATTTT.

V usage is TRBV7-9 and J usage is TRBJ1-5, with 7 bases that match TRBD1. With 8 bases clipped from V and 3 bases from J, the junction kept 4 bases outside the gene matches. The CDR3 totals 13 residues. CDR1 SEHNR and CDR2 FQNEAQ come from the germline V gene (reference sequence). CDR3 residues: CASQGQANQPQHF. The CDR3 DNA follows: TGTGCCAGCCAAGGACAGGCCAATCAGCCCCAGCATTTT.

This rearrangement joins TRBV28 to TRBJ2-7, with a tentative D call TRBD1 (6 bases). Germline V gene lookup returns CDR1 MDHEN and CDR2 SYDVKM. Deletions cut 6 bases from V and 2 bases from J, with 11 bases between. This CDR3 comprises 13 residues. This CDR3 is CASRQGSTYEQYF. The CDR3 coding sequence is TGTGCCAGCAGGCAGGGGTCAACCTACGAGCAGTACTTC.

This CDR3 is CASSLRDSKNTYEQYF. Written as DNA, the CDR3 is TGCGCCAGCAGCTTGCGGGACAGCAAAAATACCTACGAGCAGTACTTC. V is TRBV5-1 and J is TRBJ2-7, with 7 bases lining up with TRBD1. This CDR3 is 16 amino acids long. The germline CDR1 and CDR2 sequences are SGHRS and YFSETQ. The J segment lost 2 bases and the V segment lost 1 base, leaving 9 bases of the junction unmatched.

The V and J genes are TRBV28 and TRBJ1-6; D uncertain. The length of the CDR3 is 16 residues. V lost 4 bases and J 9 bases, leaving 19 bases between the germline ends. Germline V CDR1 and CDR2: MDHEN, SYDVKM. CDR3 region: CASSYQAGRDGSPLHF. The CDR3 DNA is TGTGCCAGCAGTTATCAGGCGGGCCGCGACGGTTCACCCCTCCACTTT.

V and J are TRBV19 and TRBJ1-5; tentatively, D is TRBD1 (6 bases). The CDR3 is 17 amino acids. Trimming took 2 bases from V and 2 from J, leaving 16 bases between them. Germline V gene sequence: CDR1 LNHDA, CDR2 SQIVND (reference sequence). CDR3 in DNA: TGTGCCAGTAGTATACTTACAGGGATAGTCGGCAATCAGCCCCAGCATTTT. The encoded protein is CASSILTGIVGNQPQHF.

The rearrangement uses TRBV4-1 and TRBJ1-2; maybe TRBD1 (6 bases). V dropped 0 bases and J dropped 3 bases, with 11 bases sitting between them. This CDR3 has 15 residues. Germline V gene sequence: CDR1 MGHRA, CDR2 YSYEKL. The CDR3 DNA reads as TGCGCCAGCAGCCAAGAGTGGGGGCGCGACTATGGCTACACCTTC. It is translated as CASSQEWGRDYGYTF.

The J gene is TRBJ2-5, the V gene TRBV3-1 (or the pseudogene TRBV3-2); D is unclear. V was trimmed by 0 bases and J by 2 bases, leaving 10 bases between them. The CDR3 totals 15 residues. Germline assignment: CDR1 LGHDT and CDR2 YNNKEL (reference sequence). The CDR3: CASSQDWLEQETQYF. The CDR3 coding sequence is TGTGCCAGCAGCCAAGATTGGCTAGAACAAGAGACCCAGTACTTC.

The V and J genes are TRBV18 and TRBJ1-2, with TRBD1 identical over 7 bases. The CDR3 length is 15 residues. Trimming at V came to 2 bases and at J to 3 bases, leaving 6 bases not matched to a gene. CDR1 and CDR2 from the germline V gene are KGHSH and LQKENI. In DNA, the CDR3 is TGTGCCAGCTCACCATTAGTAGGACAGGACTATGGCTACACCTTC. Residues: CASSPLVGQDYGYTF.

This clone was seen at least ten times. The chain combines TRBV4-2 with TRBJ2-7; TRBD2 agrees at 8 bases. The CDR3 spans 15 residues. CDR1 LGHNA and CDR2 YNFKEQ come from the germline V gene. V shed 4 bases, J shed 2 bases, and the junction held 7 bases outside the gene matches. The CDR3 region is CASSPTAGDTYEQYF. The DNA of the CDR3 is TGTGCCAGCAGCCCAACAGCGGGAGACACCTACGAGCAGTACTTC.

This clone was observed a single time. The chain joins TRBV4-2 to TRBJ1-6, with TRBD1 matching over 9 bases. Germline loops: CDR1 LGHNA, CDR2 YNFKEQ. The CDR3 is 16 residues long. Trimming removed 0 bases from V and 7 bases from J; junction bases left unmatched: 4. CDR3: CASSQDGQGQNSPLHF. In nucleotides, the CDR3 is TGTGCCAGCAGCCAAGACGGACAGGGGCAAAATTCACCCCTCCACTTT.

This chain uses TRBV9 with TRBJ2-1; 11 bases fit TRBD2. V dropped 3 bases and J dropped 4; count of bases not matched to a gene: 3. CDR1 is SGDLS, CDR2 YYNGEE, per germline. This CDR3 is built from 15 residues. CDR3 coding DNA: TGTGCCAGCAGCGCACTAGCGGGAGTTTACAATGAGCAGTTCTTC. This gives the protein CASSALAGVYNEQFF.

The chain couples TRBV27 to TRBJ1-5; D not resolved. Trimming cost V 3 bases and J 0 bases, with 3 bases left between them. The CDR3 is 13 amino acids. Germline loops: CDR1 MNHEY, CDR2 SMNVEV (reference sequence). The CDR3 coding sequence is TGTGCCAGCAGTTTCCTTAGCAATCAGCCCCAGCATTTT. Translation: CASSFLSNQPQHF.

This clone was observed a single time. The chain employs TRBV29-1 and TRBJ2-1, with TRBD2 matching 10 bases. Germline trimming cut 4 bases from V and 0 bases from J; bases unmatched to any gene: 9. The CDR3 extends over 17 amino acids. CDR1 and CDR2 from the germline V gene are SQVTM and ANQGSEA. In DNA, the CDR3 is TGCAGCGTTGTTGGGGGAGCGGGAGGGCCCTCCTACAATGAGCAGTTCTTC. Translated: CSVVGGAGGPSYNEQFF.